The entry below describes one T cell receptor beta chain. Its antigen is still unknown. Treatment reported: 19 received Ad26.COV2.S at low or high dose, single or two shots; roughly five received placebo; per-sample allocation not given. Day 63 after the first injection of vaccine or placebo was the sampling time. This sample was taken from a study of Ad26.COV2.S vaccination and SARS-CoV-2 variants. The study, taken as a whole, reports: Overall T cell responses may have been underestimated by the analyses of TCR breadth and depth.

This CDR3 region has 15 residues. CDR1 WNHNN and CDR2 SYGVQD come from the germline V gene (reference sequence). Trimming removed 2 bases at V and 4 bases at J, with 13 bases between. Using immunoSEQ multiplex PCR, the repertoire was profiled, and TCRdb retains in-frame clones only, with some absent. The table lists about 400,000 clones, around 85% of them singletons. The V and J genes are TRBV10-1 and TRBJ2-3; D possibly matches TRBD1 or TRBD2 (6 bases each). Here the sequenced sample was peripheral blood, taken in a trial of Ad26.COV2.S vaccine versus placebo. The receptor was isolated from a person aged 18-65 years who received the Ad26.COV2.S COVID-19 vaccine or a placebo. CDR3 residues: CASSEEWGAADTQYF. The CDR3 DNA sequence: TGCGCCAGCAGTGAGGAATGGGGGGCGGCAGATACGCAGTATTTT.